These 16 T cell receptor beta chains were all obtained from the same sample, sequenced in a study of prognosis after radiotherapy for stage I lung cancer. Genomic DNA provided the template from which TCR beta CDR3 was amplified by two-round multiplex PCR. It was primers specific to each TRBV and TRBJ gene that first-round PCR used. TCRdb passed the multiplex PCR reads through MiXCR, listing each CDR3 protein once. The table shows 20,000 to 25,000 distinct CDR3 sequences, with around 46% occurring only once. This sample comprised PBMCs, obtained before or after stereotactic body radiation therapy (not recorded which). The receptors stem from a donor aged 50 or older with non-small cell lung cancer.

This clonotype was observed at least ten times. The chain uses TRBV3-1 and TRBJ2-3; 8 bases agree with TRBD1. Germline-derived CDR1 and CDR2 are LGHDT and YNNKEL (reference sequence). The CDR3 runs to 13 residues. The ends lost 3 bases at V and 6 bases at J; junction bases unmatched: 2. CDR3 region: CASSHSGGDTQYF. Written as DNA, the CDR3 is TGTGCCAGCAGCCATTCAGGGGGCGATACGCAGTATTTT.

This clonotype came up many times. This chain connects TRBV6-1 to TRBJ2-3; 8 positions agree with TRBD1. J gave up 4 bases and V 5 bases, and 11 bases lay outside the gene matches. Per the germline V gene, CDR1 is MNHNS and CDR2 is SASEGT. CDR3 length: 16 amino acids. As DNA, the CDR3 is TGTGCCAGCAGTACCCGTGGACAGGGCTCCCCAGATACGCAGTATTTT. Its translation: CASSTRGQGSPDTQYF.

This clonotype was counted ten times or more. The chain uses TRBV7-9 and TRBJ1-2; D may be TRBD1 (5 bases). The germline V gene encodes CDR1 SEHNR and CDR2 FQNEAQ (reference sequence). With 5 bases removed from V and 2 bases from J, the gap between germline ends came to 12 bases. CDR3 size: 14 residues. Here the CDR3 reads CASSPGHPNYGYTF. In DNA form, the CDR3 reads TGTGCCAGCAGCCCCGGACATCCCAACTATGGCTACACCTTC. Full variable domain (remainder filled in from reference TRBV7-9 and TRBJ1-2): DTGVSQNPRHKITKRGQNVTFRCDPISEHNRLYWYRQTLGQGPEFLTYFQNEAQLEKSRLLSDRFSAERPKGSFSTLEIQRTEQGDSAMYLCASSPGHPNYGYTFGSGTRLTVV.

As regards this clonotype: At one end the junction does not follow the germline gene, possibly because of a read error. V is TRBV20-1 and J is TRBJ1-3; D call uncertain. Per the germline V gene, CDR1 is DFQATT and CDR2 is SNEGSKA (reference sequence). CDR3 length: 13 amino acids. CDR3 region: CSIVQSSGDTIYF. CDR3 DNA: TGCAGTATAGTCCAAAGTTCTGGAGACACCATATATTTT.

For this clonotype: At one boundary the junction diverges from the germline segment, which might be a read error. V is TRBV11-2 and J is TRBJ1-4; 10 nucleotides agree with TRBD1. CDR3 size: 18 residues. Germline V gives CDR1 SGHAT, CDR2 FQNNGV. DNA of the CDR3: TGTGCCAGCAGCCCGGGACAGGGGTGGTATGGGCCTAATGAAAAACTTTTTTTT. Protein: CASSPGQGWYGPNEKLFF.

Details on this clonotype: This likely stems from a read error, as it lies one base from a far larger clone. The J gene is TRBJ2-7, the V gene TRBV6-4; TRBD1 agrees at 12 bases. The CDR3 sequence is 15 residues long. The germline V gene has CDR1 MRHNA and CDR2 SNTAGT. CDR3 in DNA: TGTGCCAGCCACGACCCGGGACAGGGGGCTAGAGAGCAGTGCTTC. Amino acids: CASHDPGQGAREQCF.

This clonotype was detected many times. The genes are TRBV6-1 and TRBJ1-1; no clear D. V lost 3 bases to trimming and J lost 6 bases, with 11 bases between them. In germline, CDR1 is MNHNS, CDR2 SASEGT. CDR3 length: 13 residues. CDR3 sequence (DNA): TGTGCCAGCAGTGAGCTTCATCTCGCTGAAGCTTTCTTT. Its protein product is CASSELHLAEAFF.

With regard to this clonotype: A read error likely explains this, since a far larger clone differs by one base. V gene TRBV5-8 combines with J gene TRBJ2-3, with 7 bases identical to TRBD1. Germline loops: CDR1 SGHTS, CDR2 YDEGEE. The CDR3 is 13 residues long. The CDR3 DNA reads TGCTCCAGCACCGAAACAGGGGCAGATACGCAGTATTTT. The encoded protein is CSSTETGADTQYF.

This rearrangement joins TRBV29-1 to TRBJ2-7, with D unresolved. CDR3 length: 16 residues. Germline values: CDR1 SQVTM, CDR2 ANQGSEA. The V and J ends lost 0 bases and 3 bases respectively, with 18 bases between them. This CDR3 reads CSVEDPPENRRYEQYF. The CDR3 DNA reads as TGCAGCGTTGAAGACCCGCCGGAAAATCGCCGCTACGAGCAGTACTTC.

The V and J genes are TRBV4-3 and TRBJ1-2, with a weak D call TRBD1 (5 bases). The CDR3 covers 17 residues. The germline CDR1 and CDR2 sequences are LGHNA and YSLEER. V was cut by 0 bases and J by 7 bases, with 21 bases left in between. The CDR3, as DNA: TGCGCCAGCAGCCAAGATACGTCCCCCCGGGGGGTGTTTGGCTACACCTTC. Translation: CASSQDTSPRGVFGYTF.

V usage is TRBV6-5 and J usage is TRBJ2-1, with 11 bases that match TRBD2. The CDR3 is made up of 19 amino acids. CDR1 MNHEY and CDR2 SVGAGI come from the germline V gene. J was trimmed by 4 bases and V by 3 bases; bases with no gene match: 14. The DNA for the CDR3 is TGTGCCAGCAGTTATGGGAAGTGGTGGGGACTAGCGGATTACAATGAGCAGTTCTTC. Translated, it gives CASSYGKWWGLADYNEQFF.

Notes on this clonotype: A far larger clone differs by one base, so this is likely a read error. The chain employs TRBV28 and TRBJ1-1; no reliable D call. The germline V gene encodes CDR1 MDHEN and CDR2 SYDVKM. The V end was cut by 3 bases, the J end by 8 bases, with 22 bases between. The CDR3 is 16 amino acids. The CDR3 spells CASSFIIKPHRREAFF. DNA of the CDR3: TGTGCCAGCAGTTTCATAATAAAGCCCCACCGTAGGGAAGCTTTCTTT. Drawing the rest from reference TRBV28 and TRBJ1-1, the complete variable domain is DVKVTQSSRYLVKRTGEKVFLECVQDMDHENMFWYRQDPGLGLRLIYFSYDVKMKEKGDIPEGYSVSREKKERFSLILESASTNQTSMYLCASSFIIKPHRREAFFGQGTRLTVV.

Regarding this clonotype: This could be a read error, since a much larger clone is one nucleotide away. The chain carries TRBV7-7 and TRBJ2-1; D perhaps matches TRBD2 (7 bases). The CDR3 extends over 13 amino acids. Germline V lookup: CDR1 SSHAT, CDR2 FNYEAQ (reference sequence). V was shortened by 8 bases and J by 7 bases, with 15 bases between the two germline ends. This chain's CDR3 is CASGQRGGNEQFF. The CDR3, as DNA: TGTGCCAGCGGCCAAAGGGGGGGAAATGAGCAGTTCTTC.

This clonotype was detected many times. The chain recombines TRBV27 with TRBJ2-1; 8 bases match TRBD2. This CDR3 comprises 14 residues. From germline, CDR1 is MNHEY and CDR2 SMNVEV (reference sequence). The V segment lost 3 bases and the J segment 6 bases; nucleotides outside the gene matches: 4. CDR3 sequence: CASSLLAGTNEQFF. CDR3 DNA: TGTGCCAGCAGTTTGTTAGCGGGGACCAATGAGCAGTTCTTC.

CDR3 coding DNA: TGTGCCAGCAGTGAAGTTCTGGGTCGGACTGAAGCTTTCTTT. Translating it yields CASSEVLGRTEAFF. The chain uses TRBV6-2 or TRBV6-3 and TRBJ1-1; the D is unclear. Trimming took 5 bases from V and 5 from J, leaving 15 bases between them. The length of the CDR3 is 14 residues. CDR1 and CDR2 (germline): MNHEY, SVGEGT.

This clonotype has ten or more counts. This CDR3 is CASSIARDQPQHF. DNA for the CDR3: TGTGCCAGTAGTATCGCCAGGGATCAGCCCCAGCATTTT. The J gene is TRBJ1-5, the V gene TRBV19; perhaps TRBD1 as D (5 bases). V was pared by 3 bases and J by 5 bases, with 8 bases between. CDR1 and CDR2 (germline): LNHDA, SQIVND (reference sequence). The CDR3 runs to 13 residues. The entire variable domain, with the rest obtained from reference TRBV19 and TRBJ1-5, is as follows: DGGITQSPKYLFRKEGQNVTLSCEQNLNHDAMYWYRQDPGQGLRLIYYSQIVNDFQKGDIAEGYSVSREKKESFPLTVTSAQKNPTAFYLCASSIARDQPQHFGDGTRLSIL.